This entry lists 27 T cell receptor beta chains sequenced from one sample in a study of cytotoxic CD8 clonotypes in ibrutinib-treated CLL. Method: immunoSEQ multiplex PCR; TCRdb's copy keeps in-frame clones and lacks some. Of 300,000 to 400,000 clones in the sample, around 66% are singletons; the top ten hold roughly 6%. This specimen was PBMCs, taken after 36 months of ibrutinib treatment. Receptors were obtained from a human donor with chronic lymphocytic leukemia.

This chain connects TRBV7-6 to TRBJ2-7, with D possibly matching TRBD2 (5 bases). V was pared by 5 bases and J by 1 base, with 15 bases between. CDR1 is SGHVS, CDR2 FNYEAQ, per germline. This CDR3 spans 15 amino acids. Here the CDR3 DNA reads TGTGCCAGCAGCCCGAGGGCCGGGCCTTCCTACGAGCAGTACTTC. Translation gives CASSPRAGPSYEQYF.

The chain uses TRBV5-4 and TRBJ2-7; 9 nucleotides agree with TRBD1. Looked up from germline, CDR1 is SGHNT and CDR2 is YYREEE (reference sequence). With V trimmed by 2 bases and J by 4 bases, 10 bases remained unmatched. CDR3 length equals 16 residues. The DNA of the CDR3 is TGTGCCAGCAGCTTAGGGACAGGGAGGTCTTCGTACGAGCAGTACTTC. Residues: CASSLGTGRSSYEQYF.

V usage is TRBV2 and J usage is TRBJ1-2; 10 nucleotides match TRBD1. The CDR3 contains 15 residues. V shed 7 bases, J shed 4 bases, and the junction held 9 bases outside the gene matches. The germline CDR1 and CDR2 sequences are SNHLY and FYNNEI. The CDR3 loop reads CASNREDRGIYGYTF. For the CDR3, the DNA is TGTGCCAGCAACCGCGAGGACAGGGGGATCTATGGCTACACCTTC.

The rearrangement links TRBV29-1 to TRBJ1-1; D ambiguous. This CDR3 is built from 11 residues. The V gene's germline CDR1 is SQVTM and CDR2 ANQGSEA. The V end was cut by 8 bases, the J end by 1 base, with 8 bases between. The DNA for the CDR3 is TGCAGCTTGGACGAGAACACTGAAGCTTTCTTT. It encodes CSLDENTEAFF. Filled out from reference TRBV29-1 and TRBJ1-1, the complete variable domain reads SAVISQKPSRDICQRGTSLTIQCQVDSQVTMMFWYRQQPGQSLTLIATANQGSEATYESGFVIDKFPISRPNLTFSTLTVSNMSPEDSSIYLCSLDENTEAFFGQGTRLTVV.

The V and J genes are TRBV7-9 and TRBJ2-7, with D unresolved. Per germline, CDR1 SEHNR and CDR2 FQNEAQ (reference sequence). The V and J ends lost 10 bases and 4 bases respectively, with 11 bases between them. The length of the CDR3 is 11 residues. The CDR3 region is CATGGGYEQYF. CDR3 nucleotide sequence: TGTGCCACCGGCGGCGGATACGAGCAGTACTTC.

This clone has just a few counts. This chain links TRBV19 with TRBJ1-2, with a possible D match to TRBD1 (5 bases). The CDR3 consists of 12 residues. CDR1 and CDR2 from the germline V gene are LNHDA and SQIVND (reference sequence). Trimming removed 3 bases from V and 9 bases from J, with 11 bases in between. CDR3 nucleotides: TGTGCCAGTAGTATGGGACTCCGCAGCTACACCTTC. The encoded protein is CASSMGLRSYTF.

V and J are TRBV9 and TRBJ2-1, with 7 bases that match TRBD2. This CDR3 comprises 13 residues. The germline V gene has CDR1 SGDLS and CDR2 YYNGEE. Trimming at V came to 7 bases and at J to 7 bases, leaving 8 bases not matched to a gene. In DNA form, the CDR3 reads TGTGCCAGCCGTAAGGCTAGCGGAAATGAGCAGTTCTTC. Amino acid sequence: CASRKASGNEQFF.

This rearrangement joins TRBV7-3 to TRBJ2-3; D may be TRBD2 (6 bases). Germline V lookup: CDR1 SGHTA, CDR2 FQGTGA. The CDR3 extends over 15 amino acids. V gave up 4 bases and J gave up 0 bases, with 11 bases separating them. The CDR3 DNA sequence: TGTGCCAGCAGCTCCGGGGGTGTTAGCACAGATACGCAGTATTTT. Its protein is CASSSGGVSTDTQYF.

The gene calls are TRBV18 and TRBJ1-1; maybe TRBD1 (6 bases). Germline loops: CDR1 KGHSH, CDR2 LQKENI. This CDR3 contains 13 residues. Trimming removed 5 bases from V and 7 bases from J, with 14 bases in between. CDR3 region: CASSANRELEAFF. In nucleotides, the CDR3 is TGTGCCAGCTCAGCCAACAGGGAGCTTGAAGCTTTCTTT.

This chain uses TRBV15 with TRBJ2-4, with 7 bases identical to TRBD1. The CDR3 contains 15 residues. Germline V CDR1 and CDR2: LNHNV, YYDKDF (reference sequence). V shed 6 bases and J 0 bases; nucleotides not matched to a gene: 5. The CDR3 coding sequence is TGTGCCACCAGGCTGGGACAGTTAGCCAAAAACATTCAGTACTTC. The encoded protein is CATRLGQLAKNIQYF. Together with reference TRBV15 and TRBJ2-4, the CDR3 gives the full variable domain: DAMVIQNPRYQVTQFGKPVTLSCSQTLNHNVMYWYQQKSSQAPKLLFHYYDKDFNNEADTPDNFQSRRPNTSFCFLDIRSPGLGDTAMYLCATRLGQLAKNIQYFGAGTRLSVL.

The V gene is TRBV7-2, the J gene TRBJ1-6, with D unresolved. The CDR3 spans 13 residues. Trimming took off 3 bases at V and 8 bases at J, with 8 bases between the two ends. The germline V gene has CDR1 SGHTA and CDR2 FQGNSA. The chain's CDR3 is CASSFGPYSPLHF. The CDR3 DNA follows: TGTGCCAGCAGCTTTGGACCCTATTCACCCCTCCACTTT.

The V gene is TRBV6-5, the J gene TRBJ2-1; 7 bases map to TRBD1. The CDR3 spans 14 residues. Per the germline V gene, CDR1 is MNHEY and CDR2 is SVGAGI. Trimming took 6 bases from V and 8 from J; bases not matched to a gene: 10. The CDR3: CASRLQGWTDEQFF. The CDR3 DNA reads TGTGCCAGCAGACTACAGGGGTGGACGGATGAGCAGTTCTTC.

This clone was detected only a few times. The same CDR3 arises from other DNA sequences in this sample as well. This chain joins TRBV7-9 and TRBJ2-1; the match to TRBD1 covers 7 bases. The length of the CDR3 is 12 residues. Germline V gene sequence: CDR1 SEHNR, CDR2 FQNEAQ (reference sequence). The V segment lost 3 bases and the J segment 7 bases; nucleotides outside the gene matches: 0. The CDR3 reads CASSLTGNEQFF. The CDR3, as DNA: TGTGCCAGCAGCTTGACAGGGAATGAGCAGTTCTTC.

The V and J genes are TRBV29-1 and TRBJ2-5, with 7 bases identical to TRBD2. V dropped 8 bases and J dropped 4; count of bases not matched to a gene: 4. This CDR3 is 11 amino acids long. In germline, CDR1 is SQVTM, CDR2 ANQGSEA. CDR3 sequence: CSLGEGETQYF. The CDR3 DNA reads TGCAGCCTAGGGGAGGGAGAGACCCAGTACTTC.

The rearrangement links TRBV19 to TRBJ2-6, with D possibly being TRBD1 or TRBD2 (6 bases each). There are 16 residues in the CDR3. V dropped 5 bases and J dropped 1 base, with 12 bases sitting between them. Looked up from germline, CDR1 is LNHDA and CDR2 is SQIVND (reference sequence). The CDR3 DNA follows: TGTGCCAGTAGTGTAAGAGGGGGGTCTGGGGCCAACGTCCTGACTTTC. It specifies CASSVRGGSGANVLTF.

The rearrangement joins TRBV5-1 to TRBJ2-5, with 11 bases lining up with TRBD2. The ends lost 0 bases at V and 4 bases at J; junction bases unmatched: 5. Looked up from germline, CDR1 is SGHRS and CDR2 is YFSETQ. The CDR3 consists of 16 residues. Here the CDR3 reads CASSLVLAGGPETQYF. The CDR3 DNA follows: TGCGCCAGCAGCTTGGTCCTAGCGGGGGGTCCAGAGACCCAGTACTTC.

The chain carries TRBV7-9 and TRBJ2-2; D gene ambiguous. The V gene's germline CDR1 is SEHNR and CDR2 FQNEAQ (reference sequence). The CDR3 is 13 residues long. Trimming removed 5 bases from V and 6 bases from J, with 10 bases in between. The CDR3 coding sequence is TGTGCCAGCAGCAGTGATTGGGCCGGGGAGCTGTTTTTT. It yields the protein CASSSDWAGELFF.

This clone was picked up a small number of times. The chain employs TRBV19 and TRBJ2-7; 9 bases map to TRBD1. Per the germline V gene, CDR1 is LNHDA and CDR2 is SQIVND (reference sequence). J was trimmed by 4 bases and V by 5 bases; bases with no gene match: 6. CDR3 size: 14 residues. This CDR3 reads CASSRGQGTYEQYF. The CDR3 nucleotides are TGTGCCAGTAGTCGAGGACAGGGGACTTACGAGCAGTACTTC.

The CDR3 region is CASSPQGVEQYF. The CDR3 DNA reads as TGTGCCAGCAGTCCACAGGGAGTCGAGCAGTACTTC. The chain has TRBV6-1 and TRBJ2-7, with a possible D match to TRBD1 (6 bases). V lost 5 bases to trimming and J lost 6 bases, with 11 bases between them. Germline V lookup: CDR1 MNHNS, CDR2 SASEGT. The CDR3 consists of 12 residues.

As to this clone: The junction departs from the called germline gene at one end, perhaps through a read error. This chain links TRBV5-1 with TRBJ1-4; D possibly corresponds to TRBD1 (6 bases). The germline CDR1 and CDR2 sequences are SGHRS and YFSETQ. There are 14 residues in the CDR3. The CDR3 here is CASSTGTTNEKLFF. In DNA form, the CDR3 reads TGCGCCAGCAGCACCGGGACAACGAATGAAAAACTGTTTTTT.

J is TRBJ1-3 and V is TRBV7-8; D perhaps matches TRBD1 (5 bases). V dropped 5 bases and J dropped 4 bases, with 15 bases sitting between them. The CDR3 covers 15 residues. From germline, CDR1 is SGHVS and CDR2 FQNEAQ. CDR3 bases: TGTGCCAGCAGCCCGGAAAGGGGTGGGGGAAACACCATATATTTT. It yields the protein CASSPERGGGNTIYF.

This clone has a handful of counts. This rearrangement joins TRBV9 to TRBJ1-3, with a weak D call TRBD1 (6 bases). The CDR3 has 15 amino acids. Trimming removed 2 bases at V and 1 base at J, with 10 bases between. Germline V gene lookup returns CDR1 SGDLS and CDR2 YYNGEE. CDR3 nucleotide sequence: TGTGCCAGCAGCGTGACACAGGGTTCTGGAAACACCATATATTTT. Translated, it gives CASSVTQGSGNTIYF.

V usage is TRBV5-1 and J usage is TRBJ2-7; D tentatively reads TRBD1 or TRBD2 (7 bases each). Germline CDR1 is SGHRS and CDR2 is YFSETQ. The CDR3 runs to 18 residues. V lost 0 bases and J lost 1, with 20 bases in between. CDR3 sequence (DNA): TGCGCCAGCAGCTTGGCCATTCAGGGGGGGCTGAGGTCCTACGAGCAGTACTTC. It specifies CASSLAIQGGLRSYEQYF.

This rearrangement joins TRBV5-8 to TRBJ2-7, with D possibly being TRBD1 or TRBD2 (5 bases each). The CDR3 has 14 residues. V lost 4 bases, J lost 4 bases, and 15 bases lay in between. Germline V lookup: CDR1 SGHTS, CDR2 YDEGEE. The CDR3 protein is CASSLWGLGYEQYF. The CDR3 nucleotides are TGTGCCAGCAGCCTGTGGGGGTTAGGGTACGAGCAGTACTTC.

This clone was seen a handful of times. The V call is TRBV5-1, the J call TRBJ2-2; D ambiguous. Trimming took 4 bases from V and 7 from J, leaving 11 bases between them. The germline V gene encodes CDR1 SGHRS and CDR2 YFSETQ. The CDR3 has 13 amino acids. The CDR3: CASSLPTGGELFF. In DNA form, the CDR3 reads TGCGCCAGCAGCCTACCGACGGGCGGGGAGCTGTTTTTT.

This rearrangement joins TRBV7-2 to TRBJ2-3; 8 nucleotides agree with TRBD2. The CDR3 spans 14 residues. The V gene's germline CDR1 is SGHTA and CDR2 FQGNSA. V lost 1 base to trimming and J lost 6 bases; unmatched junction nucleotides: 3. This chain's CDR3 is CASSLVGLVDTQYF. For the CDR3, the DNA is TGTGCCAGCAGCTTAGTGGGACTAGTCGATACGCAGTATTTT.

The table lists this clone with a count of one. The chain combines TRBV25-1 with TRBJ2-7; 9 nucleotides align to TRBD1. The V and J ends lost 3 bases and 1 base, in that order; junction bases with no gene match: 4. The CDR3 has 15 amino acids. The germline V gene encodes CDR1 MGHDK and CDR2 SYGVNS. CDR3 in amino acids: CASSEPGTGSYEQYF. The CDR3, as DNA: TGTGCCAGCAGTGAGCCCGGGACAGGGTCCTACGAGCAGTACTTC.